Described below is a single TCR beta chain sequence and its context. The data were taken from a study of sequential checkpoint blockade in melanoma. Profiled with immunoSEQ multiplex PCR; TCRdb holds only in-frame clones, not every one. The table lists approximately 9,300 clones, roughly 73% of them singletons. CDR3 length equals 14 residues. Germline CDR1 is LNHDA and CDR2 is SQIVND (reference sequence). With 8 bases clipped from V and 0 bases from J, the junction kept 5 bases outside the gene matches. Treatment of the sample: randomized to nivolumab then ipilimumab (arm A) or the reverse (arm B). The clonotype originates from a human donor with melanoma. This specimen was CD8+ T cells sorted from blood (inferred from file names), taken from a patient given nivolumab and ipilimumab in sequence. The J gene is TRBJ2-7, the V gene TRBV19, with TRBD1 identical over 9 bases. Here the CDR3 DNA reads TGTGCCAGTTCCTGGACAGGGGTCTCCTACGAGCAGTACTTC. It specifies CASSWTGVSYEQYF.